This TCR beta chain originates from a study of breast tumors, draining lymph nodes, adjacent tissues. Worth noting for this clonotype: As yet, its antigen is unknown.

TCRdb used MiXCR to reprocess the multiplex PCR reads, holding one entry per CDR3 protein. The data show roughly 25,000 distinct CDR3 sequences, with almost 70% seen just once and about 22% held by the top ten. Points from the study as a whole: Compared with lymph nodes, tumors were less diverse; compared with nontumor tissue, more. Compared with basal-like, luminal-like tumors shared significantly more repertoire with nontumor tissue.

This CDR3 is built from 11 residues. Germline V lookup: CDR1 SGHTA, CDR2 FQGNSA. Trimming pared 5 bases from V and 1 base from J, leaving 3 bases between. J is TRBJ2-7 and V is TRBV7-2; no firm D call. This receptor was identified in a female donor with breast cancer. Some clones in this sample may be carry-over from other donors' samples. Sequencing used tumor-adjacent breast tissue. The CDR3 DNA is TGTGCCAGCAGCATATCCTACGAGCAGTACTTC. Translation: CASSISYEQYF.